This entry describes one T cell receptor beta chain. What it binds is not known. Only in-frame clones appear in the TCRdb table, and some are missing; sequencing was by immunoSEQ multiplex PCR. The table includes approximately 150,000 clones, roughly 86% detected once. The CDR3 has 16 residues. Germline CDR1 and CDR2: SGHRS and YFSETQ. V dropped 4 bases and J dropped 0 bases, with 11 bases sitting between them. The sample is drawn from a study of cytomegalovirus exposure and HLA in healthy donors. Study summary: A subsequent analysis stated that the roughly 120 validation repertoires were run on the same platform as the approximately 700 first-cohort repertoires. Study-level points and caveats: The study flagged about 160 TCR beta chains as cytomegalovirus-associated. In vitro assays verified that three CMV-associated chains recognized CMV antigens specifically.

The donors were members of the approximately 130-subject validation cohort (separate from the approximately 650-subject first cohort). The chain is built from TRBV5-1 and TRBJ1-6; D is unclear. The sequenced sample consisted of PBMCs. This TCR was sampled from a young man in good health and CMV-seropositive. Here the CDR3 DNA reads TGCGCCAGCAGCCCGGTAGGGAGCTCCTATAATTCACCCCTCCACTTT. As protein: CASSPVGSSYNSPLHF.